The present T cell receptor beta chain was sequenced within a study of post-analysis software for immune sequencing data. General study points: A significant reduction in normalized Chao1 diversity was observed in multiple sclerosis patients versus controls. Under F measure analysis, samples from one preparation batch co-clustered strongly.

Comment on this clonotype: Its antigen is unknown.

The authors incorporated unique molecular identifiers into the TCR beta cDNA libraries. When roughly 0.9 to 10 million T cells were used, they gave roughly 490,000 cDNA molecules. A single record per CDR3 protein comes from TCRdb applying MiXCR to the PCR reads. The table shows some 690,000 distinct CDR3 sequences, with 30% occurring only once. The receptor was isolated from a girl aged 10 to 17 with multiple sclerosis. The sequencing sample was made of blood.

The CDR3 nucleotides read TGTGCCACCAGTGACCAATATAGCAATCAGCCCCAGCATTTT. This codes for CATSDQYSNQPQHF. The chain couples TRBV24-1 to TRBJ1-5; no firm D call. The CDR3 covers 14 residues. Germline V gene data show CDR1 as KGHDR and CDR2 as SFDVKD. Trimming pared 4 bases from V and 0 bases from J, leaving 6 bases between.